The clone carrying this T cell receptor beta chain was picked up a small number of times. The data are from a study of cytotoxic CD8 clonotypes in ibrutinib-treated CLL. Here immunoSEQ multiplex PCR was the method, and the copy in TCRdb shows in-frame clones only, minus some. This sample has about 300,000 clones, with 60% to 80% found just once. Trimming took off 8 bases at V and 0 bases at J, with 8 bases between the two ends. This CDR3 has 12 amino acids. Germline V gene sequence: CDR1 SNHLY, CDR2 FYNNEI. The chain recombines TRBV2 with TRBJ2-7; perhaps TRBD1 as D (5 bases). The sample consisted of PBMCs, taken at disease progression, from a patient treated with ibrutinib. The origin of this receptor is a human donor with chronic lymphocytic leukemia. The CDR3 region has the DNA TGTGCCAGCTTAGGGGCCTCCTACGAGCAGTACTTC. The encoded protein is CASLGASYEQYF.